The clone carrying this TCR beta chain was counted a few times. The antigen remains unidentified. This sample was taken from a study of T cells in Graves' hyperthyroidism and ophthalmopathy. Whole-study findings and limits: For ophthalmopathy, model prediction preceded onset by a median about six months. Blood also carried most thyroid clonotypes expanded above 0.001.

The source material, RNA transcripts, was used to amplify TCR beta CDR3 regions. HTBI primers were the set used in a first-round RT-PCR of the TCR CDR3. TCRdb ran MiXCR on the multiplex PCR reads and lists one entry per CDR3 protein. The sample has about 52,000 distinct CDR3 sequences; roughly 50% are singletons. Uncontrolled infection, other autoimmune disease, pregnancy or lactation barred patients from enrollment. PBMCs were derived from under 13 ml fresh peripheral blood. Per germline, CDR1 MNHNY and CDR2 SVGAGI (reference sequence). V shed 5 bases and J 2 bases; nucleotides not matched to a gene: 9. The CDR3 is 17 amino acids.

The sample was blood. The V call is TRBV6-6, the J call TRBJ2-7; the match to TRBD2 covers 13 bases. The receptor was derived from a woman in her fifties or sixties with Graves' ophthalmopathy. The CDR3 sequence is CASSVGTSGILAYEQYF. DNA for the CDR3: TGTGCCAGCAGTGTTGGGACTAGCGGGATACTCGCCTACGAGCAGTACTTC.